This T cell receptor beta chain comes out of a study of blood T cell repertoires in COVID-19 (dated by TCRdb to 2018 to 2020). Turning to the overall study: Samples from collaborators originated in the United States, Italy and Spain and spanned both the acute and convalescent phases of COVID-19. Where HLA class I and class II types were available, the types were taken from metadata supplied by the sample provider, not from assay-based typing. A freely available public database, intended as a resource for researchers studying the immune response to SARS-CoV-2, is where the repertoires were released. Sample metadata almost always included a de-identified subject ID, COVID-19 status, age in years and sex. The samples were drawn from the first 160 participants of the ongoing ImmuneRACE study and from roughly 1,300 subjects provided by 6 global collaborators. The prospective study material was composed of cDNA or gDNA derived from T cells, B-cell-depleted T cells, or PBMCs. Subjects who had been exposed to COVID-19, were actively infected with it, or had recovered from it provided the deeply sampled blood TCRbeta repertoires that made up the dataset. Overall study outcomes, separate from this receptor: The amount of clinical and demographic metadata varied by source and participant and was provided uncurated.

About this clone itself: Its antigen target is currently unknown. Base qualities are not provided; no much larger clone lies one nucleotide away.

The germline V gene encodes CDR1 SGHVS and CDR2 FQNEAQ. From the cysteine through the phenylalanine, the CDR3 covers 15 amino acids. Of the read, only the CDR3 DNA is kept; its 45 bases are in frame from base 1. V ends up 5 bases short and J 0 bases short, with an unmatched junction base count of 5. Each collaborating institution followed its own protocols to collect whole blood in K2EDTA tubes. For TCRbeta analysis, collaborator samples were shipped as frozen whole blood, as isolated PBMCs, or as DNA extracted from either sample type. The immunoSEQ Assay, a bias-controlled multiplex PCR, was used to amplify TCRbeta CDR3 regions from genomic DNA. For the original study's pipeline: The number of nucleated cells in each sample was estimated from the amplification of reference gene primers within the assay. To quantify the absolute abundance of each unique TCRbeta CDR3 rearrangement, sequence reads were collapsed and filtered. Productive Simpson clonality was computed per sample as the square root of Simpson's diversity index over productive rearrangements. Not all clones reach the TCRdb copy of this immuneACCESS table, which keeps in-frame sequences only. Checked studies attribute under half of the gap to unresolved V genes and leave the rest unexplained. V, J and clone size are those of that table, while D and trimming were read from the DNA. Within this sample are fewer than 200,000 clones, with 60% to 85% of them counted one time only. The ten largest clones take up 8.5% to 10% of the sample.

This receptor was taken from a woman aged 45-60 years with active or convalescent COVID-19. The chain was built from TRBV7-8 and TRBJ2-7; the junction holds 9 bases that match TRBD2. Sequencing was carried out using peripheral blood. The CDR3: CASSPSGLASYEQYF. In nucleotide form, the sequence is TGTGCCAGCAGCCCATCGGGACTAGCCTCCTACGAGCAGTACTTC.